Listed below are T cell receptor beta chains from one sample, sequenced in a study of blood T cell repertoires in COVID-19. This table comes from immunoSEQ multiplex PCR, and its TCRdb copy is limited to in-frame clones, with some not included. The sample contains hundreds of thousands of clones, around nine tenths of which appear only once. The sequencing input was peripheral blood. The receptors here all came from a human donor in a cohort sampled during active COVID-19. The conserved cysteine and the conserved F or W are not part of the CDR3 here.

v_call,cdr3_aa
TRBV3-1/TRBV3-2,ASSRTLAPEAF
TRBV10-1,ASSEIASNTGELF
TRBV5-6,ASSGSRGETQY
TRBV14,ASSQEIVTGPYGYT
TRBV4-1,ASSQGLRDQPQH
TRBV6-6,ASSYTSGGPTYEQY
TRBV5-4,ASSLGTSGGYNEQF
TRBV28,ASRVAGLNYEQY
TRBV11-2,ASSFNRGTNYGYT
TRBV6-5,ASTPGRELYNEQF
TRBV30,AWGQMNTEAF
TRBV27,ASSLSPGGLSPEQY
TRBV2,ASSESWQAYNEQF
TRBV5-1,ASSDGGGNTEAF
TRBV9,ASSVASPPSEQF
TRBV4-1,ASSQAPPGHYEQY
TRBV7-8,ASSPGVSNYGYT
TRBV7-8,ASSLTQGSTKTEAF
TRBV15,ATLSTDRPSGALGSYNEQF
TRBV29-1,SVDSDRARLRRNEQF
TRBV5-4,ASSLATGAEGGAF
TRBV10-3,AIRRDRTSYNEQF
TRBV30,AWSMVGGTDTQY